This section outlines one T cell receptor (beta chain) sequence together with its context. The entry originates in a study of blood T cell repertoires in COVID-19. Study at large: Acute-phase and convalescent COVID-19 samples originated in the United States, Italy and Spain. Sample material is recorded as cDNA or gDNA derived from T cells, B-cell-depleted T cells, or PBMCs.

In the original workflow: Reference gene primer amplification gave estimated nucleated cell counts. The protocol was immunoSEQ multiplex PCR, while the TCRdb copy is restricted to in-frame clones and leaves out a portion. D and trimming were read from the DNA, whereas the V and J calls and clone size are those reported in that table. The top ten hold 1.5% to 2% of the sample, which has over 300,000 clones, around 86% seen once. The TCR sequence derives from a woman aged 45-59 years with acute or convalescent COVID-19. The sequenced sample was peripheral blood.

DNA of the CDR3: TGTGCCACCAGTGATGAGGTTAACGAGCAGTTCTTC. Translating it yields CATSDEVNEQFF. The rearrangement uses TRBV24-1 and TRBJ2-1; no firm D call. In germline, CDR1 is KGHDR, CDR2 SFDVKD. The length of the CDR3 is 12 residues. Trimming removed 3 bases at V and 10 bases at J, with 9 bases between.